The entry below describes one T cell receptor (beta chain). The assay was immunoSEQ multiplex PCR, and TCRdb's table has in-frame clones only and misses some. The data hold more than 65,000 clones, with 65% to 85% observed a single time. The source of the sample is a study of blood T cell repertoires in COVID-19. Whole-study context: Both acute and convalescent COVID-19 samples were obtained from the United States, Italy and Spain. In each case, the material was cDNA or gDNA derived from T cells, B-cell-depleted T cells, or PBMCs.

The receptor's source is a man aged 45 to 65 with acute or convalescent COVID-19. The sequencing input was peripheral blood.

The CDR3 DNA is TGTGCCAGCAGCCCCGGACAGACGAACACTGAAGCTTTCTTT. Protein: CASSPGQTNTEAFF. The chain joins TRBV3-1 (or the pseudogene TRBV3-2) to TRBJ1-1; D might be TRBD1 (6 bases). CDR3 length: 14 residues. Germline values: CDR1 LGHDT, CDR2 YNNKEL (reference sequence). V was pared by 4 bases and J by 1 base, with 10 bases between.